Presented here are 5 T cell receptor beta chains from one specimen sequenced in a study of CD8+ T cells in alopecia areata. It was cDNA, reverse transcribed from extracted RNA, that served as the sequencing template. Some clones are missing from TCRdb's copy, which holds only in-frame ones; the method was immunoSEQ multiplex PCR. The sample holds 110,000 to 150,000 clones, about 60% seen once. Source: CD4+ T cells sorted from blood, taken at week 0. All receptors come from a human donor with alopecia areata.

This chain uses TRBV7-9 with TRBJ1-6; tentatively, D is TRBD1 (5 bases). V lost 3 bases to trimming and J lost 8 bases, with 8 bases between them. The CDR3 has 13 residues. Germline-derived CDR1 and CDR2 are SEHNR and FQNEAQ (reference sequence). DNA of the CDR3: TGTGCCAGCAGCTTTATGGGGCATTCACCCCTCCACTTT. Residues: CASSFMGHSPLHF.

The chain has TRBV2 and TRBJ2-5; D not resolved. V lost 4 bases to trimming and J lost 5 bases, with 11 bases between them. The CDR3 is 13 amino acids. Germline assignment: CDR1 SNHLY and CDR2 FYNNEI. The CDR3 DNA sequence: TGTGCCAGCAGTGTGACGGCCGTGGAGACCCAGTACTTC. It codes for CASSVTAVETQYF. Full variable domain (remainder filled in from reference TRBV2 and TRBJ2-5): EPEVTQTPSHQVTQMGQEVILRCVPISNHLYFYWYRQILGQKVEFLVSFYNNEISEKSEIFDDQFSVERPDGSNFTLKIRSTKLEDSAMYFCASSVTAVETQYFGPGTRLLVL.

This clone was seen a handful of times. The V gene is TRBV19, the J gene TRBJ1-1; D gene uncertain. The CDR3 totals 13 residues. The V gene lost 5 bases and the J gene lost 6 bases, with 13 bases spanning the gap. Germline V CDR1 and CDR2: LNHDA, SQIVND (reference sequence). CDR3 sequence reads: CASSRDKSAEAFF. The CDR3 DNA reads TGTGCCAGTAGTCGCGACAAGAGCGCTGAAGCTTTCTTT. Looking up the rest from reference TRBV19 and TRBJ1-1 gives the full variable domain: DGGITQSPKYLFRKEGQNVTLSCEQNLNHDAMYWYRQDPGQGLRLIYYSQIVNDFQKGDIAEGYSVSREKKESFPLTVTSAQKNPTAFYLCASSRDKSAEAFFGQGTRLTVV.

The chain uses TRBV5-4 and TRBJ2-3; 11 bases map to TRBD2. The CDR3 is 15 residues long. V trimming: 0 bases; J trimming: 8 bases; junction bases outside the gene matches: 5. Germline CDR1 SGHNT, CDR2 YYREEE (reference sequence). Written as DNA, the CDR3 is TGTGCCAGCAGCTTGGACATAGCGGGGGGGACTACGCAGTATTTT. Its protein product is CASSLDIAGGTTQYF.

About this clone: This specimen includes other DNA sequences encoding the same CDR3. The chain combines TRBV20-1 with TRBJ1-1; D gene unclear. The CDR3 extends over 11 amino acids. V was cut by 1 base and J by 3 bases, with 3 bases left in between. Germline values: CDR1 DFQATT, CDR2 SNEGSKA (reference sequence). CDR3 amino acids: CSARADTEAFF. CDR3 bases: TGCAGTGCTAGAGCGGACACTGAAGCTTTCTTT.